This T cell receptor beta chain was documented in a study of blood T cell repertoires in COVID-19. Study summary: From T cells, B-cell-depleted T cells, or PBMCs came the material, which was cDNA or gDNA.

V shed 6 bases and J shed 1 base, with 21 bases lying between them. Per the germline V gene, CDR1 is MDHEN and CDR2 is SYDVKM. This CDR3 has 17 amino acids. Sequencing used immunoSEQ multiplex PCR; TCRdb keeps in-frame clones, though not all of them. The sample contains about 280,000 clones, 85% to 90% of which appear only once. The chain is built from TRBV28 and TRBJ1-1; D is undetermined. Sequencing input: PBMCs or T cells enriched from blood (not recorded which). This clonotype originated in a woman aged 55-70 years who had recovered from COVID-19. The DNA for the CDR3 is TGTGCCAGCAGGTCGCGACGGATCCCTTTAGCGAACACTGAAGCTTTCTTT. Translation: CASRSRRIPLANTEAFF.